The T cell receptor (beta chain) described here comes from a study of T cell repertoires in cytomegalovirus infection. Study-wide background: Both CMV infection and a matching HLA type were indicated by public TCR beta signatures. General observations from the study: The ex vivo response was dominated by HLA-C-restricted CMV-specific TCR beta clonotypes. Pooled public TCR beta family frequency picked out CMV carriers with the relevant HLA.

TCRdb re-derived calls from the reads in MiXCR, one entry per CDR3 protein. The sample has roughly 500,000 distinct CDR3 sequences; about 11% are singletons. This clonotype has a count of ten or more. No antigen is known for it. In germline, CDR1 is SGHDN, CDR2 FVKESK. Deletions cut 1 base from V and 4 bases from J, with 7 bases between. The CDR3 runs 13 residues. Sequenced material: PBMCs. The chain has TRBV14 and TRBJ1-2; D may be TRBD1 (5 bases). This clonotype was sampled from a human donor in good health (CMV status not recorded). Some clones in this sample may be carry-over from other donors' samples. The CDR3 nucleotides are TGTGCCAGCAGCCAAGGGGGCGTCTATGGCTACACCTTC. It specifies CASSQGGVYGYTF.